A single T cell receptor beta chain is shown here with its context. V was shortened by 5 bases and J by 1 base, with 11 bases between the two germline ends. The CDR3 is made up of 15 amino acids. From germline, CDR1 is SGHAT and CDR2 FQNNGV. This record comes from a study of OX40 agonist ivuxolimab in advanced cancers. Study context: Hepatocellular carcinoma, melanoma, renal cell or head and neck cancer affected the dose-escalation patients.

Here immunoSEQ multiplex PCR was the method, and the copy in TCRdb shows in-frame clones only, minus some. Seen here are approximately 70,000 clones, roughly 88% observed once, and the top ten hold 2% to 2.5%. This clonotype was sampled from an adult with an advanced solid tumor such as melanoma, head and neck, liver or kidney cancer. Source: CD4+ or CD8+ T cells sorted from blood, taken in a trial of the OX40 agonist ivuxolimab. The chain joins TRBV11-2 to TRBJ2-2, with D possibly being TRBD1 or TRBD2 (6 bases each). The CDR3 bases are TGTGCCAGCAGCGCCAGGGGAGGGAACACCGGGGAGCTGTTTTTT. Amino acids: CASSARGGNTGELFF.